The following is a T cell receptor beta chain sequence with its context. Its antigen is as yet unknown. The CDR3 extends over 15 amino acids. Germline lookup yields CDR1 SGHNT and CDR2 YYREEE (reference sequence). J was trimmed by 2 bases and V by 4 bases; bases with no gene match: 7. This sample stems from a study of cytomegalovirus exposure and HLA in healthy donors. Overall study: Around 85 million unique TCR sequences came from HLA-typed donors in an early release.

Findings of the study overall: Testing in vitro showed a few CMV-associated chains specific for CMV antigens. V- and J-gene trimming of TCR beta was linked (in a later analysis) to a missense DCLRE1C variant. Most TCR sequences were rare, but some public TCRs occurred in many donors.

The PCR employed 60 Vbeta primers together with 13 Jbeta primers. Only in-frame clones appear in the TCRdb table, and some are missing; sequencing was by immunoSEQ multiplex PCR. Recorded for this sample: roughly 110,000 clones. Sequencing used PBMCs. The gene calls are TRBV5-4 and TRBJ2-7, with TRBD2 identical over 9 bases. The TCR sequence derives from a man in his forties in good health and CMV-seropositive. Written as DNA, the CDR3 is TGTGCCAGCAGCGACGCGGGACTAGCCACCTACGAGCAGTACTTC. It encodes CASSDAGLATYEQYF.